The 18 T cell receptor beta chains listed next were all sequenced from one sample in a study of cytomegalovirus exposure and HLA in healthy donors. The PCR made use of 60 Vbeta and 13 Jbeta primers. Clones were sequenced by immunoSEQ multiplex PCR, and TCRdb holds only the in-frame ones, with some missing. The data show tens of thousands of clones, with around two thirds seen just once and 4.9% held by the top ten. The sequencing input was PBMCs. The source of these receptors is a man in his 60s in good health and CMV-seropositive.

This clone turned up a few times. The chain links TRBV6-5 to TRBJ2-5, with 12 bases matching TRBD2. V was clipped by 4 bases and J by 5 bases; unmatched bases: 5. From germline, CDR1 is MNHEY and CDR2 SVGAGI. The CDR3 has 15 amino acids. The CDR3 DNA is TGTGCCAGCAGTTCCCCTAGCGGGGGGGATGAGACCCAGTACTTC. This translates into CASSSPSGGDETQYF.

The rearrangement links TRBV6-4 to TRBJ2-3, with D possibly being TRBD1 (6 bases). This CDR3 spans 13 amino acids. V dropped 0 bases and J dropped 9 bases, with 10 bases sitting between them. Germline CDR1 reads MRHNA; CDR2 reads SNTAGT. The CDR3 region is CASSDSPGDTQYF. The CDR3 coding sequence is TGTGCCAGCAGTGACTCGCCAGGGGACACGCAGTATTTT.

J is TRBJ1-5 and V is TRBV28; 7 nucleotides agree with TRBD1. The CDR3 contains 18 residues. CDR1 MDHEN and CDR2 SYDVKM come from the germline V gene. V dropped 7 bases and J dropped 4; count of bases not matched to a gene: 19. The CDR3 bases are TGTGCCAGCACCCTGGACCCCACCGGACAGGTTTGGAATCAGCCCCAGCATTTT. The encoded protein is CASTLDPTGQVWNQPQHF.

V and J are TRBV7-2 and TRBJ1-5; 8 bases map to TRBD1. Germline lookup yields CDR1 SGHTA and CDR2 FQGNSA. V gave up 5 bases and J gave up 1 base; unmatched junction bases: 4. CDR3 length: 15 residues. The CDR3, as DNA: TGTGCCAGCAGCGGACAGGGAGCAAGCAATCAGCCCCAGCATTTT. Amino acid sequence: CASSGQGASNQPQHF.

The rearrangement joins TRBV4-1 to TRBJ2-7, with 9 bases matching TRBD2. Trimming removed 0 bases from V and 0 bases from J; junction bases left unmatched: 9. The CDR3 has 18 residues. Germline CDR1 reads MGHRA; CDR2 reads YSYEKL. For the CDR3, the DNA is TGCGCCAGCAGCCAAGATTGGCTAGCGGGGAGTTTCTCCTACGAGCAGTACTTC. Its translation is CASSQDWLAGSFSYEQYF.

J is TRBJ1-2 and V is TRBV14; 7 positions agree with TRBD1. The V gene end was trimmed by 1 base and the J gene end by 2 bases; junction bases not matched to a gene: 1. The V gene's germline CDR1 is SGHDN and CDR2 FVKESK. The CDR3 is 14 amino acids. The CDR3 DNA reads as TGTGCCAGCAGCCAAGGACAGGGAAACTATGGCTACACCTTC. This codes for CASSQGQGNYGYTF.

The chain carries TRBV4-3 and TRBJ2-1; 8 bases line up with TRBD2. The ends lost 4 bases at V and 4 bases at J; junction bases unmatched: 6. Germline CDR1 is LGHNA and CDR2 is YSLEER. The CDR3 loop spans 15 amino acids. The DNA for the CDR3 is TGCGCCAGCAGCCTAATAGCGGGGATGTACAATGAGCAGTTCTTC. Its protein is CASSLIAGMYNEQFF.

This chain uses TRBV7-9 with TRBJ1-4; 7 positions match TRBD1. This CDR3 has 16 amino acids. Looked up from germline, CDR1 is SEHNR and CDR2 is FQNEAQ (reference sequence). V was clipped by 5 bases and J by 8 bases; unmatched bases: 14. CDR3 in amino acids: CASSTTRQGEREKLFF. In DNA, the CDR3 is TGTGCCAGCAGCACAACTAGACAGGGTGAGCGGGAAAAACTGTTTTTT.

J is TRBJ1-2 and V is TRBV19, with D uncertain. This CDR3 has 14 residues. Trimming left V 10 bases short and J 4 bases short, with 19 bases between. Germline V gene sequence: CDR1 LNHDA, CDR2 SQIVND (reference sequence). CDR3 in amino acids: CATTYRGGGYGYTF. Here the CDR3 DNA reads TGTGCCACCACATACCGGGGTGGAGGCTATGGCTACACCTTC.

The V gene is TRBV13, the J gene TRBJ2-7, with TRBD2 matching over 8 bases. V lost 1 base and J lost 5; bases outside the gene matches: 4. The CDR3 is made up of 14 amino acids. Germline V gene sequence: CDR1 PRHDT, CDR2 FYEKMQ (reference sequence). The CDR3 DNA reads as TGTGCCAGCAGCTTAGACGGGAGGGTTCACGAGCAGTACTTC. Amino acids: CASSLDGRVHEQYF.

This clone was found a few times. The chain carries TRBV4-2 and TRBJ2-7; D not resolved. The CDR3 is 12 amino acids. Germline-derived CDR1 and CDR2 are LGHNA and YNFKEQ. V lost 0 bases, J lost 7 bases, and 7 bases lay in between. CDR3 in DNA: TGTGCCAGCAGCCAAGAGCGGCGGGAGCAGTACTTC. Translated: CASSQERREQYF.

This clone has just a few counts. Other DNA sequences in this specimen translate into the identical CDR3. The chain is built from TRBV27 and TRBJ2-1, with TRBD2 matching 7 bases. CDR1 MNHEY and CDR2 SMNVEV come from the germline V gene (reference sequence). The CDR3 has 14 residues. V lost 2 bases, J lost 2 bases, and 0 bases stayed unmatched. CDR3 in DNA: TGTGCCAGCAGTTTAGCGGGGGCCTACAATGAGCAGTTCTTC. Its protein is CASSLAGAYNEQFF.

The rearrangement links TRBV6-5 to TRBJ2-7; 13 bases align to TRBD2. Germline CDR1 reads MNHEY; CDR2 reads SVGAGI. V lost 2 bases and J lost 4; bases outside the gene matches: 2. The CDR3 sequence is 15 residues long. CDR3 DNA: TGTGCCAGCAGTTACGCGGGACTAGCGGGATACGAGCAGTACTTC. This gives the protein CASSYAGLAGYEQYF.

DNA for the CDR3: TGTGCCAGCAGCCCCCGAACTTACAATGAGCAGTTCTTC. Protein product: CASSPRTYNEQFF. The V gene is TRBV7-9, the J gene TRBJ2-1, with D unresolved. The germline V gene encodes CDR1 SEHNR and CDR2 FQNEAQ (reference sequence). The CDR3 has 13 residues. V was cut by 5 bases and J by 4 bases, with 9 bases left in between. Based on the CDR3 plus reference TRBV7-9 and TRBJ2-1, the full variable domain is DTGVSQNPRHKITKRGQNVTFRCDPISEHNRLYWYRQTLGQGPEFLTYFQNEAQLEKSRLLSDRFSAERPKGSFSTLEIQRTEQGDSAMYLCASSPRTYNEQFFGPGTRLTVL.

The chain employs TRBV7-2 and TRBJ2-3; the D gene is possibly TRBD1 (5 bases). Germline V gives CDR1 SGHTA, CDR2 FQGNSA. There are 14 residues in the CDR3. V was shortened by 4 bases and J by 2 bases, with 10 bases between the two germline ends. This CDR3 reads CASSSRQTTDTQYF. The CDR3 DNA is TGTGCCAGCAGCTCGAGACAGACCACAGATACGCAGTATTTT.

This chain connects TRBV19 to TRBJ2-1, with 11 bases that match TRBD2. The CDR3 is 13 amino acids. V trimming: 1 base; J trimming: 13 bases; junction bases outside the gene matches: 3. Germline V lookup: CDR1 LNHDA, CDR2 SQIVND (reference sequence). In DNA, the CDR3 is TGTGCCAGTAGTATAGTAGCGGGAGGGATTCAGTTCTTC. Translated, it gives CASSIVAGGIQFF.

As to this clone: The sample contains more than one DNA sequence encoding this CDR3. The chain employs TRBV5-4 and TRBJ1-2, with D uncertain. Per the germline V gene, CDR1 is SGHNT and CDR2 is YYREEE (reference sequence). This CDR3 region has 14 residues. Trimming pared 0 bases from V and 3 bases from J, leaving 9 bases between. The chain's CDR3 is CASSLGRDYYGYTF. DNA for the CDR3: TGTGCCAGCAGCTTGGGCCGCGATTACTATGGCTACACCTTC.

This clone showed up just a few times. This chain joins TRBV27 and TRBJ2-3, with 11 bases that match TRBD1. With 5 bases clipped from V and 3 bases from J, the junction kept 4 bases outside the gene matches. Germline CDR1 reads MNHEY; CDR2 reads SMNVEV (reference sequence). The CDR3 has 15 amino acids. Written as DNA, the CDR3 is TGTGCCAGCAGTCAGGACAGGGGGCTGACAGATACGCAGTATTTT. It yields the protein CASSQDRGLTDTQYF.